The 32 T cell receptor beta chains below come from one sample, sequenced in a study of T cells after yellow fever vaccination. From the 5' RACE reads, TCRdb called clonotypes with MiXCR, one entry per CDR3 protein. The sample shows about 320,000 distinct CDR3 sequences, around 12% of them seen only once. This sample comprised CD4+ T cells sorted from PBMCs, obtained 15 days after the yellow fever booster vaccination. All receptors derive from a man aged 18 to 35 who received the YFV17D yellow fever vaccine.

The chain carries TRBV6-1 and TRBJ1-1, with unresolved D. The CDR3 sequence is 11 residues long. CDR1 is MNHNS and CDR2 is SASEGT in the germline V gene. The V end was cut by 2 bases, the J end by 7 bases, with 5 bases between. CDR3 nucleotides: TGTGCCAGCAGTGAATTCTATGAAGCTTTCTTT. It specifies CASSEFYEAFF.

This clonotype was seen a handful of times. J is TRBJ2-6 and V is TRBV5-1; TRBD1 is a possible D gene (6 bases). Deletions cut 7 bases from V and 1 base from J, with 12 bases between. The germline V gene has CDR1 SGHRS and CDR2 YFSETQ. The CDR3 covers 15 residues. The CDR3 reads CASGQGWSGANVLTF. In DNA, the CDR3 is TGCGCCAGCGGCCAGGGGTGGTCTGGGGCCAACGTCCTGACTTTC.

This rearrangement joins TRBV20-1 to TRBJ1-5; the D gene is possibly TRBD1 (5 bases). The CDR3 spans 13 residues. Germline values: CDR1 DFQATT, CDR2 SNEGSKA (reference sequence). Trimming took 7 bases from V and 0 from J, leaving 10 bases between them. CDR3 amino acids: CSGQPNSNQPQHF. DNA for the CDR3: TGCAGTGGACAGCCTAATAGCAATCAGCCCCAGCATTTT.

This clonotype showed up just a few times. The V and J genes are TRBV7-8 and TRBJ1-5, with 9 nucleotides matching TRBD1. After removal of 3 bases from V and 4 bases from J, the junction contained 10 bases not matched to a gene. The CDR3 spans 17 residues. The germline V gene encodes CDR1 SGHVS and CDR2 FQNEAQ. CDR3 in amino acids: CASSFKYGTGLNQPQHF. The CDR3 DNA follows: TGTGCCAGCAGCTTTAAATACGGGACAGGGTTGAATCAGCCCCAGCATTTT.

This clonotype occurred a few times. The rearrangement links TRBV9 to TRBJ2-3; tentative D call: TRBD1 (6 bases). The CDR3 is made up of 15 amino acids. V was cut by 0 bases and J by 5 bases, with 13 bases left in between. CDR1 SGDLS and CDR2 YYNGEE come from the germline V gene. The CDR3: CASSVAHRAGDTQYF. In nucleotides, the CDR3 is TGTGCCAGCAGCGTAGCCCACAGGGCGGGAGATACGCAGTATTTT.

CDR3 DNA sequence: TGCGCCAGCAGCTTGGCCACGAACGTCGGGGAGACCCAGTACTTC. It specifies CASSLATNVGETQYF. This chain links TRBV5-1 with TRBJ2-5; D ambiguous. Trimming took off 0 bases at V and 5 bases at J, with 14 bases between the two ends. Germline V CDR1 and CDR2: SGHRS, YFSETQ. This CDR3 contains 15 residues.

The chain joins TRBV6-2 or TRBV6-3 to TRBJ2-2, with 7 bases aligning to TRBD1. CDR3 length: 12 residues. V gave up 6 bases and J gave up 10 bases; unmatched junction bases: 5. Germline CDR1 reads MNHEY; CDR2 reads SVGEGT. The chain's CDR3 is CASRDDREELFF. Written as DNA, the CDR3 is TGTGCCAGCAGGGACGACAGGGAGGAGCTGTTTTTT.

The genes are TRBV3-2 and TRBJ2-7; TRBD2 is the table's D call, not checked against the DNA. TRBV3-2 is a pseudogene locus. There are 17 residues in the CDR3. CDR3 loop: CASSQERGQRSSYEQYV. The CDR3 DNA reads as TGTGCCAGCAGCCAAGAAAGAGGGCAGCGGAGCTCCTACGAGCAGTACGTC.

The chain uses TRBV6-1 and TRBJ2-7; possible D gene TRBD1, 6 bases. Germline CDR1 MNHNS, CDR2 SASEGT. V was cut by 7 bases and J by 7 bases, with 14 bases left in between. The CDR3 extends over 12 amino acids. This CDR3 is CASTIRGSEQYV. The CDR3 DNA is TGTGCCAGCACGATCAGGGGATCGGAGCAGTACGTC.

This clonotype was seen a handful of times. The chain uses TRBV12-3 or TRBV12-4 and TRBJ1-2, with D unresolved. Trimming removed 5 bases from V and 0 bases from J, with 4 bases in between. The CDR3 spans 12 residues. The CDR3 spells CASSNTNYGYTF. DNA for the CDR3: TGTGCCAGCAGTAATACTAACTATGGCTACACCTTC.

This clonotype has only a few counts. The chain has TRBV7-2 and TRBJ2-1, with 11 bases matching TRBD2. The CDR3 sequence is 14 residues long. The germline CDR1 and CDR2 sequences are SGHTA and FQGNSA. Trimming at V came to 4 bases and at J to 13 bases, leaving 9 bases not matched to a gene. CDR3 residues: CASSSLAGGPRQFF. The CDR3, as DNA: TGTGCCAGCAGCTCCCTAGCGGGGGGTCCAAGACAGTTCTTC.

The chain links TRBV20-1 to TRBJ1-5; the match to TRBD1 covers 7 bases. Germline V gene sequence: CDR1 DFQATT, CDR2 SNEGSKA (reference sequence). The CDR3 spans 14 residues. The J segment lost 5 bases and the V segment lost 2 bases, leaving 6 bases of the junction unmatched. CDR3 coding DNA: TGCAGTGCTAGAATACAGGGGCTCGATCAGCCCCAGCATTTT. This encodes CSARIQGLDQPQHF.

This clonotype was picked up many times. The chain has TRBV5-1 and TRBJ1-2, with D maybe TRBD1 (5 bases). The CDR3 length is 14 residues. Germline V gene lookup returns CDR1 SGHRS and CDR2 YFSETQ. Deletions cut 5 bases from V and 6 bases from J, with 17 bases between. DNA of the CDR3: TGCGCCAGCAGGCCGGACTCAGGGACCGATGGCTACACCTTC. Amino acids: CASRPDSGTDGYTF.

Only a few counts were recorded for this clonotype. CDR3: CASREQAGAAWDTQYF. CDR3 nucleotide sequence: TGTGCCAGCAGAGAGCAAGCGGGGGCCGCCTGGGATACGCAGTATTTT. J is TRBJ2-3 and V is TRBV6-2 or TRBV6-3; TRBD2 aligns across 8 bases. The germline V gene has CDR1 MNHEY and CDR2 SVGEGT. This CDR3 contains 16 residues. V lost 6 bases and J lost 6; bases outside the gene matches: 14.

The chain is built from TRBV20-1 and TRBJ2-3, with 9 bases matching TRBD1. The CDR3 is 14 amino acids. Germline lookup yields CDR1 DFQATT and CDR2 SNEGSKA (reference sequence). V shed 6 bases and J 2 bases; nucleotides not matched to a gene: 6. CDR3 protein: CSAPDRGNTDTQYF. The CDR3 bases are TGCAGTGCACCCGACAGGGGGAACACAGATACGCAGTATTTT.

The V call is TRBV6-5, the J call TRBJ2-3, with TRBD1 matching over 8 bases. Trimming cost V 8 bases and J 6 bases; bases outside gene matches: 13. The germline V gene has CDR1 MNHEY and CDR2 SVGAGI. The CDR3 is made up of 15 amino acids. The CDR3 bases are TGTGCCAGCCGTGCTCGGACAGGGTATTTTGATACGCAGTATTTT. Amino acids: CASRARTGYFDTQYF.

The DNA of the CDR3 is TGTGCCAGCAGCCACACAGCGGGGCGGGGCACAGATACGCAGTATTTT. Translated, it gives CASSHTAGRGTDTQYF. The V and J genes are TRBV3-1 and TRBJ2-3; 7 bases agree with TRBD2. V was clipped by 3 bases and J by 1 base; unmatched bases: 7. The length of the CDR3 is 16 residues. Germline V gene sequence: CDR1 LGHDT, CDR2 YNNKEL (reference sequence).

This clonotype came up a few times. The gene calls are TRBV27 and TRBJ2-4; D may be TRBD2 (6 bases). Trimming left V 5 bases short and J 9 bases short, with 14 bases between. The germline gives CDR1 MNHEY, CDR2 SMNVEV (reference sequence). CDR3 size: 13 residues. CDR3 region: CASSGTPGGIQYF. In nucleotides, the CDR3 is TGTGCCAGCAGTGGCACGCCCGGGGGCATTCAGTACTTC.

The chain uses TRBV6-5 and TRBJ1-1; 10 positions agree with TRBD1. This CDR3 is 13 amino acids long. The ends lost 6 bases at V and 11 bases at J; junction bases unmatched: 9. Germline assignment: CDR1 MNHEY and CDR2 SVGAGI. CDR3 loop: CASSRGQGTWAFF. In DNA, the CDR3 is TGTGCCAGCAGCAGGGGACAGGGGACGTGGGCTTTCTTT.

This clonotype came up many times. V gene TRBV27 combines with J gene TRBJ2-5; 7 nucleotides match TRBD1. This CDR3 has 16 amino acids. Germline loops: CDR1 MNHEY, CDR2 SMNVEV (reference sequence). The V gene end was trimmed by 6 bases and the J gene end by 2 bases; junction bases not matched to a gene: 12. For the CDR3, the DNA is TGTGCCAGCAGCCCGTGGACGGACAGGCAACAAGAGACCCAGTACTTC. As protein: CASSPWTDRQQETQYF.

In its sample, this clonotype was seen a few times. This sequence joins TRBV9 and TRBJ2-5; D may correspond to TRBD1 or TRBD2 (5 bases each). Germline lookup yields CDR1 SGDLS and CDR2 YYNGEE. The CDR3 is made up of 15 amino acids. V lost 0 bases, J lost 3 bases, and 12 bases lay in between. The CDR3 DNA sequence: TGTGCCAGCAGCGTAGGTGGGGGACCGAAAGAGACCCAGTACTTC. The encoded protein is CASSVGGGPKETQYF.

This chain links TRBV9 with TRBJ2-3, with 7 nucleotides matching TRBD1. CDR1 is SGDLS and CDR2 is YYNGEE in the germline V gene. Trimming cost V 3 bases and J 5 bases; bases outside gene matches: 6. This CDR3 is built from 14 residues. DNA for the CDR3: TGTGCCAGCAGCGAGGGGGCTAGGGTAGATACGCAGTATTTT. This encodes CASSEGARVDTQYF.

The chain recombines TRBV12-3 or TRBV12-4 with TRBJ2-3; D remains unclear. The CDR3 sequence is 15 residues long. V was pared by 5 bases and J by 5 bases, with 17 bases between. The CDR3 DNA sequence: TGTGCCAGCAGTCCCGCCGAACGGTTCGGAGATACGCAGTATTTT. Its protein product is CASSPAERFGDTQYF.

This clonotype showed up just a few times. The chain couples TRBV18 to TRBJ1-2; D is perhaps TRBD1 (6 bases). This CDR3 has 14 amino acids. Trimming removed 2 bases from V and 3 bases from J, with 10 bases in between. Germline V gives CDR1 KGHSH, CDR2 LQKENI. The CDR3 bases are TGTGCCAGCTCACCATCTCCAGGGGACTATGGCTACACCTTC. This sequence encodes CASSPSPGDYGYTF.

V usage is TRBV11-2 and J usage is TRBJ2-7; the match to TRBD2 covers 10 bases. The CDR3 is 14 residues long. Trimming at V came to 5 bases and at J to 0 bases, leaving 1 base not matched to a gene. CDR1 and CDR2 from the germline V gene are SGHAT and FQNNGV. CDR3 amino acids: CASSGLAVSYEQYF. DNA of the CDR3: TGTGCCAGCAGCGGACTAGCGGTCTCCTACGAGCAGTACTTC.

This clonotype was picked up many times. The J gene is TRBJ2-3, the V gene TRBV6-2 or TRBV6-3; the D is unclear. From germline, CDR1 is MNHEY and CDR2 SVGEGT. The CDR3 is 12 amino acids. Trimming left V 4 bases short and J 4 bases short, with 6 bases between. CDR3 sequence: CASSSQSDTQYF. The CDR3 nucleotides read TGTGCCAGCAGTTCTCAGTCAGATACGCAGTATTTT.

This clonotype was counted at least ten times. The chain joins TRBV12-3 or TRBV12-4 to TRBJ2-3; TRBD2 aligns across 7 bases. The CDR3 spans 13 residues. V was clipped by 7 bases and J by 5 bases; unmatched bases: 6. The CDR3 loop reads CASMFGGGDTQYF. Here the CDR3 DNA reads TGTGCCAGCATGTTTGGGGGGGGAGATACGCAGTATTTT.

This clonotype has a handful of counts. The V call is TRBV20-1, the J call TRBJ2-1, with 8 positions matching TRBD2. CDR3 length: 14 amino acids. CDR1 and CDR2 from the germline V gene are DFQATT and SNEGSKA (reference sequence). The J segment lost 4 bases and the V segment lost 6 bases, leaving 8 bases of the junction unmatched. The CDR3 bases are TGCAGTGCAAGACCCAGCGGGGGTTACAATGAGCAGTTCTTC. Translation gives CSARPSGGYNEQFF.

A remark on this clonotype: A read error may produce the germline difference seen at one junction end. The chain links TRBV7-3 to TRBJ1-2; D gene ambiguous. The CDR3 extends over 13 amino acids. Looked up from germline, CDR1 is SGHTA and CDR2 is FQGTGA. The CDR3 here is CASSLSPPAGFTF. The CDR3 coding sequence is TGTGCCAGCAGCCTAAGCCCCCCGGCTGGCTTCACCTTC.

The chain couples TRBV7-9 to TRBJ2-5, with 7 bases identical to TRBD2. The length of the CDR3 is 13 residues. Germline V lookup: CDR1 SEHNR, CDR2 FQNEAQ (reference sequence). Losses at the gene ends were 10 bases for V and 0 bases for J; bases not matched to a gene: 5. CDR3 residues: CANTRGNQETQYF. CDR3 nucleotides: TGTGCCAACACGCGGGGGAACCAAGAGACCCAGTACTTC.

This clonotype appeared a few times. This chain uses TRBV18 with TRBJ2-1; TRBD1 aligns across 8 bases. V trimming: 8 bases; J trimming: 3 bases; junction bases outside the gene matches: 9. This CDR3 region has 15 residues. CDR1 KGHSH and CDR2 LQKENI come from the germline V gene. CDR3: CASHDGTGNYNEQFF. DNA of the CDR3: TGTGCCAGCCATGACGGGACAGGAAACTACAATGAGCAGTTCTTC.

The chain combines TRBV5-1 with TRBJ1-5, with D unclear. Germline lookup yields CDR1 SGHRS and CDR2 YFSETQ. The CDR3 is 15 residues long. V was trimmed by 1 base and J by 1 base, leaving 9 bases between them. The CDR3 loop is CASSLLGISNQPQHF. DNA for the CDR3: TGCGCCAGCAGCTTGCTTGGGATCAGCAATCAGCCCCAGCATTTT.